This T cell receptor (beta chain) is drawn from a study of T cell responses to AZD1222 COVID-19 vaccine. Whole-study results and caveats: Among AZD1222 vaccinees, only 6 or 7 were seropositive at baseline. Spike-specific TCR breadth and depth grew following two AZD1222 doses.

Points on this clone: The antigen remains undetermined.

This CDR3 has 16 residues. Germline CDR1 LNHDA, CDR2 SQIVND (reference sequence). Trimming at V came to 5 bases and at J to 7 bases, leaving 11 bases not matched to a gene. TCRdb keeps only in-frame clones here, not all; method: immunoSEQ multiplex PCR. The sample lists around 200,000 clones; around nine tenths were seen once. The chain employs TRBV19 and TRBJ2-1; the match to TRBD1 covers 10 bases. Sequences were derived from peripheral blood, sampled 28 days after the second AZD1222 dose. This clonotype originated in an adult who received the AZD1222 COVID-19 vaccine. This CDR3 reads CASSRVGTGDLNEQFF. The DNA of the CDR3 is TGTGCCAGTAGTCGTGTGGGGACAGGGGACCTTAATGAGCAGTTCTTC.